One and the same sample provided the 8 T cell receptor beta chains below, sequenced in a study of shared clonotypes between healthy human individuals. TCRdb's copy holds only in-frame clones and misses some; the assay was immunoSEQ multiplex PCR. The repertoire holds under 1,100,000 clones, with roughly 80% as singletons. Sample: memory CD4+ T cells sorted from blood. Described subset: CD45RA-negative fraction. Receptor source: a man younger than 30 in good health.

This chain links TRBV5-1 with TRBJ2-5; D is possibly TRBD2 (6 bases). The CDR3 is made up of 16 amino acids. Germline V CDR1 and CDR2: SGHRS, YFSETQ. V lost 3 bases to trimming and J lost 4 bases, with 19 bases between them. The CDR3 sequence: CASSSFLGEVPETQYF. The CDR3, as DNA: TGCGCCAGCAGCTCGTTTTTGGGGGAGGTACCAGAGACCCAGTACTTC.

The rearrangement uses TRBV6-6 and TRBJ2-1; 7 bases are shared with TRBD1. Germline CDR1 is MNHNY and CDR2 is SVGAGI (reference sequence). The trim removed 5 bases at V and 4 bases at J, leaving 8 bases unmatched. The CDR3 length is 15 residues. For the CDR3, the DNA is TGTGCCAGCAGTCGGCCGGGACAGAGTTACAATGAGCAGTTCTTC. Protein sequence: CASSRPGQSYNEQFF.

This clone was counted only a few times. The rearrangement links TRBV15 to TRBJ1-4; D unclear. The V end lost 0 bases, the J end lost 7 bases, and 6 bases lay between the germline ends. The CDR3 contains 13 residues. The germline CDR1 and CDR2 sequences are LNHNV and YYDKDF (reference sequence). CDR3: CATSRDRSEKLFF. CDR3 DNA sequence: TGTGCCACCAGCAGAGATAGGAGTGAAAAACTGTTTTTT.

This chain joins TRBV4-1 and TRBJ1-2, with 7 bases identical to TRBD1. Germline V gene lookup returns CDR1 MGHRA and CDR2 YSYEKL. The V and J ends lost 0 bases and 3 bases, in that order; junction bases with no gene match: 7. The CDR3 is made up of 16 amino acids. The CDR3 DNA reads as TGCGCCAGCAGCCAAGAACCGACAGGGTTTCACTATGGCTACACCTTC. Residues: CASSQEPTGFHYGYTF.

CDR3 sequence reads: CASSQGQGASYEQYF. In nucleotides, the CDR3 is TGTGCCAGCAGCCAGGGACAGGGGGCCTCCTACGAGCAGTACTTC. This rearrangement joins TRBV5-4 to TRBJ2-7; 12 bases match TRBD1. Germline lookup yields CDR1 SGHNT and CDR2 YYREEE (reference sequence). The CDR3 spans 15 residues. The junction had 2 bases not matched to a gene; V was cut back by 4 bases and J by 0 bases.

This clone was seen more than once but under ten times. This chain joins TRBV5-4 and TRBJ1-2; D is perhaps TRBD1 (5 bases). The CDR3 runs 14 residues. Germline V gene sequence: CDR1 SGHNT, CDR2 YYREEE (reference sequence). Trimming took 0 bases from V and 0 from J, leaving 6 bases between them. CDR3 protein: CASSLGTTNYGYTF. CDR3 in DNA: TGTGCCAGCAGCTTGGGGACAACTAACTATGGCTACACCTTC.

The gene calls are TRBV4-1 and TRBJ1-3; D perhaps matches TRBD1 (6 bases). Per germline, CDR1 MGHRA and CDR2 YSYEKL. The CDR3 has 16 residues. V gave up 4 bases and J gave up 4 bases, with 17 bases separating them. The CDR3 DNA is TGCGCCAGCAGCCCTCGCCCTCCAGGGGCAGGAAACACCATATATTTT. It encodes CASSPRPPGAGNTIYF.

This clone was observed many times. The CDR3 sequence: CASSLGDTNTGELFF. CDR3 DNA: TGCGCCAGCAGCTTGGGAGATACAAACACCGGGGAGCTGTTTTTT. J is TRBJ2-2 and V is TRBV5-1; D not certain. Trimming pared 0 bases from V and 2 bases from J, leaving 8 bases between. The CDR3 consists of 15 residues. Germline V lookup: CDR1 SGHRS, CDR2 YFSETQ.